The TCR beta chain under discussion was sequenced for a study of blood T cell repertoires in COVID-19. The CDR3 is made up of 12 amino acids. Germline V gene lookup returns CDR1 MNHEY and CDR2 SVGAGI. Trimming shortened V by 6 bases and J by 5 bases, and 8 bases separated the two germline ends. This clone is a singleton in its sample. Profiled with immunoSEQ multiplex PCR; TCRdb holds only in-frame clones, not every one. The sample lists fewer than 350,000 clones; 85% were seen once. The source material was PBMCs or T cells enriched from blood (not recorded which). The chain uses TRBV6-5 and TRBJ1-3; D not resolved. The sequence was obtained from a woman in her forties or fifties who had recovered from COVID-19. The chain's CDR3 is CASSPIRNTIYF. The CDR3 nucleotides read TGTGCCAGCAGCCCCATTCGAAACACCATATATTTT.